Shown below are 17 T cell receptor beta chains from a single sample sequenced in a study of identifying expanded T cells in peripheral blood. The repertoire was sequenced with immunoSEQ multiplex PCR; TCRdb's copy has only in-frame clones and lacks some. The sample yields approximately 86,000 clones, 70% to 90% seen once. The material sequenced was blood. All receptors come from a person aged 18 to 75 in good health.

The chain employs TRBV18 and TRBJ2-3, with D possibly being TRBD2 (6 bases). The CDR3 extends over 17 amino acids. V shed 2 bases and J shed 0 bases, with 15 bases lying between them. Per the germline V gene, CDR1 is KGHSH and CDR2 is LQKENI. The CDR3 DNA sequence: TGTGCCAGCTCACCAACCAGGAGCGGGCTTAGCACAGATACGCAGTATTTT. It specifies CASSPTRSGLSTDTQYF.

The V call is TRBV7-8, the J call TRBJ1-5; the D is unclear. The V end was cut by 5 bases, the J end by 3 bases, with 11 bases between. Germline lookup yields CDR1 SGHVS and CDR2 FQNEAQ. The CDR3 has 14 amino acids. CDR3 sequence (DNA): TGTGCCAGCAGCCTGCGGCACCCCAATCAGCCCCAGCATTTT. Its translation is CASSLRHPNQPQHF. Filled out from reference TRBV7-8 and TRBJ1-5, the complete variable domain reads GAGVSQSPRYKVAKRGQDVALRCDPISGHVSLFWYQQALGQGPEFLTYFQNEAQLDKSGLPSDRFFAERPEGSVSTLKIQRTQQEDSAVYLCASSLRHPNQPQHFGDGTRLSIL.

This clone was observed a few times. The gene calls are TRBV6-6 and TRBJ1-5; D is unresolved. CDR3 size: 12 residues. V was shortened by 7 bases and J by 5 bases, with 9 bases between the two germline ends. From germline, CDR1 is MNHNY and CDR2 SVGAGI (reference sequence). The CDR3 spells CASTASDQPQHF. CDR3 DNA sequence: TGTGCCAGCACAGCTTCGGATCAGCCCCAGCATTTT.

The J gene is TRBJ1-2, the V gene TRBV5-1; the D gene is possibly TRBD1 (5 bases). The CDR3 loop spans 15 amino acids. Germline CDR1 and CDR2: SGHRS and YFSETQ. Trimming stripped 3 bases from V and 7 bases from J, with 19 bases between. CDR3 DNA sequence: TGCGCCAGCAGCTCCAATGGGGGACTACTCCTTGGCTACACCTTC. Its protein is CASSSNGGLLLGYTF.

The chain recombines TRBV7-2 with TRBJ1-1; D unresolved. The CDR3 sequence is 14 residues long. Germline V gene lookup returns CDR1 SGHTA and CDR2 FQGNSA. Deletions cut 0 bases from V and 5 bases from J, with 10 bases between. CDR3 coding DNA: TGTGCCAGCAGCTTAGCAGCAGGTGTTACTGAAGCTTTCTTT. Residues: CASSLAAGVTEAFF.

V is TRBV18 and J is TRBJ2-7; D is uncertain. V lost 0 bases and J lost 0, with 15 bases in between. This CDR3 is built from 17 residues. Germline loops: CDR1 KGHSH, CDR2 LQKENI. CDR3 in amino acids: CASSPPFELVSSYEQYF. In DNA, the CDR3 is TGTGCCAGCTCACCACCGTTCGAGTTGGTTAGCTCCTACGAGCAGTACTTC.

V gene TRBV29-1 combines with J gene TRBJ2-7; no firm D call. The germline V gene encodes CDR1 SQVTM and CDR2 ANQGSEA. The CDR3 loop spans 12 amino acids. Trimming left V 5 bases short and J 0 bases short, with 8 bases between. CDR3: CSVTWPSYEQYF. CDR3 nucleotides: TGCAGCGTTACCTGGCCCTCCTACGAGCAGTACTTC.

V and J are TRBV25-1 and TRBJ1-2; 7 bases line up with TRBD1. This CDR3 has 14 amino acids. Germline CDR1 is MGHDK and CDR2 is SYGVNS. V was pared by 6 bases and J by 6 bases, with 10 bases of the junction left unmatched. The CDR3 DNA follows: TGTGCCAGCAGAAACACAGGGGCAGATGATGGCTACACCTTC. It is translated as CASRNTGADDGYTF.

V gene TRBV13 combines with J gene TRBJ2-7; tentatively, D is TRBD1 or TRBD2 (5 bases each). Trimming pared 4 bases from V and 6 bases from J, leaving 19 bases between. The germline gives CDR1 PRHDT, CDR2 FYEKMQ (reference sequence). The CDR3 runs 15 residues. Here the CDR3 DNA reads TGTGCCAGCAGCTCCCCCCGGGACGTAGTGGGCGAGCAGTACTTC. It encodes CASSSPRDVVGEQYF.

The chain combines TRBV15 with TRBJ1-2; D is unclear. CDR3 size: 15 residues. Trimming cost V 5 bases and J 6 bases, with 19 bases left between them. Germline values: CDR1 LNHNV, CDR2 YYDKDF (reference sequence). CDR3: CATSLAGGVKNGYTF. CDR3 in DNA: TGTGCCACCAGCCTTGCCGGCGGGGTAAAAAATGGCTACACCTTC.

This chain links TRBV6-5 with TRBJ2-2, with no clear D. CDR1 and CDR2 (germline): MNHEY, SVGAGI. Trimming shortened V by 7 bases and J by 2 bases, and 8 bases separated the two germline ends. The CDR3 is made up of 13 amino acids. Here the CDR3 reads CASTKENTGELFF. CDR3 nucleotide sequence: TGTGCCAGCACTAAGGAAAACACCGGGGAGCTGTTTTTT.

This clone appeared once. This chain links TRBV7-2 with TRBJ2-7; D remains ambiguous. This CDR3 is built from 14 residues. In germline, CDR1 is SGHTA, CDR2 FQGNSA. Trimming took 0 bases from V and 2 from J, leaving 8 bases between them. CDR3 in amino acids: CASSLARQTYEQYF. CDR3 in DNA: TGTGCCAGCAGCTTAGCGCGGCAGACCTACGAGCAGTACTTC.

V is TRBV11-1 and J is TRBJ1-1; no clear D. This CDR3 is 14 amino acids long. CDR1 and CDR2 (germline): SGHAT, FQDESV (reference sequence). V gave up 2 bases and J gave up 1 base, with 8 bases separating them. The CDR3: CASSLSAQNTEAFF. CDR3 sequence (DNA): TGTGCCAGCAGCTTAAGTGCTCAGAACACTGAAGCTTTCTTT.

The chain uses TRBV5-4 and TRBJ2-1; the match to TRBD2 covers 9 bases. The V segment lost 5 bases and the J segment 8 bases; nucleotides outside the gene matches: 11. The germline V gene has CDR1 SGHNT and CDR2 YYREEE (reference sequence). CDR3 length: 15 amino acids. In nucleotides, the CDR3 is TGTGCCAGCAGAGGGACTAGCCGGGGTATATATGAGCAGTTCTTC. Translation gives CASRGTSRGIYEQFF.

This clone has more than one count but fewer than ten. The chain is built from TRBV27 and TRBJ1-5; D might be TRBD1 (6 bases). V lost 6 bases and J lost 1, with 13 bases in between. Looked up from germline, CDR1 is MNHEY and CDR2 is SMNVEV (reference sequence). CDR3 size: 15 residues. DNA of the CDR3: TGTGCCAGCAGCCCCGGAGGGGGGAGCAATCAGCCCCAGCATTTT. Protein sequence: CASSPGGGSNQPQHF.

The V call is TRBV5-6, the J call TRBJ2-3, with 7 bases identical to TRBD1. The V and J ends lost 3 bases and 6 bases, in that order; junction bases with no gene match: 10. Germline CDR1 SGHDT, CDR2 YYEEEE. The CDR3 is 15 residues long. CDR3 loop: CASSYMPQGSDTQYF. The CDR3 nucleotides are TGTGCCAGCAGCTATATGCCACAGGGGTCGGATACGCAGTATTTT.

The V gene is TRBV6-6, the J gene TRBJ2-2, with 7 bases that match TRBD1. In germline, CDR1 is MNHNY, CDR2 SVGAGI (reference sequence). The V gene end was trimmed by 10 bases and the J gene end by 6 bases; junction bases not matched to a gene: 8. This CDR3 is 13 amino acids long. The DNA for the CDR3 is TGTGCCACTCAACAAGGGGGCCCCGGGGAGCTGTTTTTT. This codes for CATQQGGPGELFF.